The 28 T cell receptor beta chains given below trace back to one sample, sequenced in a study of PD-1 blockade in classical Hodgkin lymphoma. TCRdb keeps only in-frame clones here, not all; method: immunoSEQ multiplex PCR. The table shows under 30,000 clones, with around 82% occurring only once. Relapse after autologous stem cell transplantation occurred in every patient, and brentuximab vedotin exposure varied. Sequenced material: peripheral blood mononuclear cells (PBMCs), taken before the second cycle of nivolumab. The source is a human donor with classical Hodgkin lymphoma.

V gene TRBV7-2 combines with J gene TRBJ1-1; no clear D. Germline V gene sequence: CDR1 SGHTA, CDR2 FQGNSA. This CDR3 has 15 amino acids. Trimming stripped 5 bases from V and 0 bases from J, with 13 bases between. The CDR3 protein is CASSPGVGMNTEAFF. The CDR3 DNA follows: TGTGCCAGCAGCCCCGGGGTCGGTATGAACACTGAAGCTTTCTTT.

This clone was counted a single time. V usage is TRBV28 and J usage is TRBJ1-4; D gene unclear. The CDR3 is 14 residues long. In germline, CDR1 is MDHEN, CDR2 SYDVKM. V was pared by 9 bases and J by 10 bases, with 21 bases between. The CDR3 sequence: CASRLNSPQRKLFF. DNA of the CDR3: TGTGCCAGTCGACTGAATTCTCCACAGCGAAAACTGTTTTTT.

The chain employs TRBV29-1 and TRBJ1-1; TRBD1 is a possible D gene (6 bases). The CDR3 is 13 residues long. V dropped 7 bases and J dropped 3 bases, with 15 bases sitting between them. Germline CDR1 SQVTM, CDR2 ANQGSEA. The CDR3 DNA is TGCAGCGCTCGGGACCCAGGGGACACTGAAGCTTTCTTT. Translation gives CSARDPGDTEAFF.

The chain carries TRBV10-1 and TRBJ2-3; the D is unclear. Trimming removed 3 bases at V and 7 bases at J, with 14 bases between. Germline values: CDR1 WNHNN, CDR2 SYGVQD (reference sequence). The CDR3 length is 14 residues. CDR3 sequence reads: CASSDSPAEYTQYF. In DNA, the CDR3 is TGCGCCAGCAGTGATAGCCCGGCAGAGTATACGCAGTATTTT.

By proportion, this clone is medium-sized. This chain connects TRBV4-3 to TRBJ2-1; TRBD1 might be the D (7 bases). The CDR3 covers 16 residues. V dropped 1 base and J dropped 4 bases, with 14 bases sitting between them. Germline V gene data show CDR1 as LGHNA and CDR2 as YSLEER. The CDR3 is CASSQAEGAGYNEQFF. The DNA for the CDR3 is TGCGCCAGCAGCCAAGCGGAGGGGGCGGGGTACAATGAGCAGTTCTTC.

The chain joins TRBV4-3 to TRBJ2-5; D unclear. Germline V CDR1 and CDR2: LGHNA, YSLEER. The CDR3 has 15 amino acids. The germline V and J ends were trimmed by 0 bases and 4 bases, with 12 bases remaining between them. CDR3 loop: CASSQDQRVVETQYF. The CDR3 DNA reads as TGCGCCAGCAGCCAAGATCAAAGGGTAGTAGAGACCCAGTACTTC.

This sequence joins TRBV5-6 and TRBJ1-2; maybe TRBD1 (5 bases). Germline CDR1 is SGHDT and CDR2 is YYEEEE. The CDR3 sequence is 14 residues long. V lost 6 bases and J 2 bases, leaving 14 bases between the germline ends. CDR3 in DNA: TGTGCCAGCACCCTGCGGGACCAGAACTATGGCTACACCTTC. The encoded protein is CASTLRDQNYGYTF.

This chain connects TRBV6-5 to TRBJ1-2, with D uncertain. CDR3 length: 13 residues. CDR1 and CDR2 from the germline V gene are MNHEY and SVGAGI. Trimming removed 0 bases from V and 7 bases from J, with 9 bases in between. CDR3 sequence reads: CASSYSPEGGYTF. The CDR3 bases are TGTGCCAGCAGTTACTCGCCCGAGGGTGGCTACACCTTC.

The chain recombines TRBV13 with TRBJ2-1; 9 nucleotides match TRBD2. The CDR3 consists of 20 residues. The junction had 17 bases not matched to a gene; V was cut back by 5 bases and J by 0 bases. CDR1 and CDR2 from the germline V gene are PRHDT and FYEKMQ (reference sequence). The CDR3 sequence is CASSPPAGASGASSYNEQFF. The CDR3 DNA is TGTGCCAGCAGCCCCCCGGCTGGGGCTAGCGGGGCCAGCTCCTACAATGAGCAGTTCTTC.

J is TRBJ2-1 and V is TRBV11-3; D uncertain. Trimming cost V 8 bases and J 8 bases, with 16 bases left between them. This CDR3 has 13 residues. Per the germline V gene, CDR1 is SGHNT and CDR2 is YENEEA. The CDR3 loop reads CASSRNSGHEQFF. The DNA for the CDR3 is TGTGCCAGCTCTAGGAATTCGGGTCATGAGCAGTTCTTC.

The chain couples TRBV2 to TRBJ1-6, with D hard to call. The CDR3 covers 12 residues. CDR1 and CDR2 from the germline V gene are SNHLY and FYNNEI. V dropped 3 bases and J dropped 10 bases, with 7 bases sitting between them. The CDR3 sequence is CASSDQRSPLHF. The CDR3, as DNA: TGTGCCAGCAGTGATCAGAGATCACCCCTCCACTTT.

The chain links TRBV9 to TRBJ2-5; 8 bases match TRBD2. Germline V lookup: CDR1 SGDLS, CDR2 YYNGEE. After removal of 4 bases from V and 9 bases from J, the junction contained 8 bases not matched to a gene. The CDR3 is 13 amino acids. CDR3: CASSTRGGRAQYF. The CDR3 DNA reads as TGTGCCAGCAGCACCCGGGGGGGCAGGGCCCAGTACTTC.

In its sample, this clone was seen a few times. This chain joins TRBV6-4 and TRBJ1-2; 8 bases fit TRBD1. The V segment lost 0 bases and the J segment 7 bases; nucleotides outside the gene matches: 10. From germline, CDR1 is MRHNA and CDR2 SNTAGT. This CDR3 region has 16 residues. The CDR3 DNA reads TGTGCCAGCAGTGACTCGGAGGCAGGGGGCTCGGCTGGCTACACCTTC. It translates to CASSDSEAGGSAGYTF.

The chain links TRBV6-6 to TRBJ1-1, with unresolved D. Germline lookup yields CDR1 MNHNY and CDR2 SVGAGI (reference sequence). Deletions cut 2 bases from V and 4 bases from J, with 8 bases between. This CDR3 spans 13 amino acids. CDR3 amino acids: CASSYEVGTEAFF. The CDR3 bases are TGTGCCAGCAGTTACGAGGTGGGCACTGAAGCTTTCTTT.

The chain carries TRBV2 and TRBJ2-3; no definite D call. Between the trimmed V and J ends, which lost 6 bases and 1 base, there was a span of 14 bases. Germline CDR1 reads SNHLY; CDR2 reads FYNNEI. CDR3 length: 15 residues. This chain's CDR3 is CASRRLASGTDTQYF. The CDR3 nucleotides read TGTGCCAGCAGGCGACTGGCCTCGGGCACAGATACGCAGTATTTT.

In regard to this clone: Other DNA sequences of this sample code for an identical CDR3. V usage is TRBV19 and J usage is TRBJ1-1; TRBD1 matches at 7 bases. Germline V gene sequence: CDR1 LNHDA, CDR2 SQIVND (reference sequence). There are 14 residues in the CDR3. V trimming: 5 bases; J trimming: 0 bases; junction bases outside the gene matches: 3. CDR3 sequence reads: CASSGTAMNTEAFF. The CDR3 nucleotides are TGTGCCAGTAGTGGGACAGCCATGAACACTGAAGCTTTCTTT. The whole variable domain, filled in from reference TRBV19 and TRBJ1-1, reads DGGITQSPKYLFRKEGQNVTLSCEQNLNHDAMYWYRQDPGQGLRLIYYSQIVNDFQKGDIAEGYSVSREKKESFPLTVTSAQKNPTAFYLCASSGTAMNTEAFFGQGTRLTVV.

V usage is TRBV13 and J usage is TRBJ2-3; 8 nucleotides align to TRBD1. CDR3 length: 17 amino acids. J gave up 2 bases and V 2 bases, and 9 bases lay outside the gene matches. The germline V gene has CDR1 PRHDT and CDR2 FYEKMQ (reference sequence). CDR3 nucleotides: TGTGCCAGCAGCTTAAGCGAGTGGGGACAGGACACAGATACGCAGTATTTT. Translated, it gives CASSLSEWGQDTDTQYF.

The gene calls are TRBV6-5 and TRBJ1-1; D may be TRBD1 (6 bases). Trimming stripped 11 bases from V and 1 base from J, with 14 bases between. CDR1 is MNHEY and CDR2 is SVGAGI in the germline V gene. The CDR3 has 13 residues. CDR3 in DNA: TGTGCCGCTGTCGGACAGTCGAACACTGAAGCTTTCTTT. Translation gives CAAVGQSNTEAFF.

V usage is TRBV13 and J usage is TRBJ2-1; the D gene is possibly TRBD1 (6 bases). The CDR3 runs 16 residues. Germline V CDR1 and CDR2: PRHDT, FYEKMQ (reference sequence). The ends were cut back, 1 base at V and 4 bases at J, with 14 bases in the middle. CDR3 nucleotide sequence: TGTGCCAGCAGCTTAGATGGGGGCGTTCGTTACAATGAGCAGTTCTTC. Its translation: CASSLDGGVRYNEQFF. The full variable domain, rest sourced from reference TRBV13 and TRBJ2-1, is AAGVIQSPRHLIKEKRETATLKCYPIPRHDTVYWYQQGPGQDPQFLISFYEKMQSDKGSIPDRFSAQQFSDYHSELNMSSLELGDSALYFCASSLDGGVRYNEQFFGPGTRLTVL.

The rearrangement uses TRBV5-4 and TRBJ2-1; TRBD2 agrees at 7 bases. Trimming took 2 bases from V and 3 from J; bases not matched to a gene: 2. This CDR3 is built from 14 residues. Germline loops: CDR1 SGHNT, CDR2 YYREEE (reference sequence). CDR3 DNA: TGTGCCAGCAGCTTTCGGGGGGACTACAATGAGCAGTTCTTC. Its translation: CASSFRGDYNEQFF.

The chain couples TRBV27 to TRBJ2-2; D uncertain. The CDR3 contains 15 residues. The V end lost 3 bases, the J end lost 4 bases, and 12 bases lay between the germline ends. In germline, CDR1 is MNHEY, CDR2 SMNVEV (reference sequence). The CDR3 loop reads CASSLSMLGTGELFF. CDR3 in DNA: TGTGCCAGCAGTTTGTCCATGCTTGGCACCGGGGAGCTGTTTTTT.

The chain recombines TRBV7-2 with TRBJ2-2; D remains unclear. V was shortened by 5 bases and J by 0 bases, with 16 bases between the two germline ends. This CDR3 is 17 amino acids long. From germline, CDR1 is SGHTA and CDR2 FQGNSA. In DNA, the CDR3 is TGTGCCAGCAGCCCCGAAGTCCAGACCGCGAACACCGGGGAGCTGTTTTTT. Protein product: CASSPEVQTANTGELFF.

The V gene is TRBV9, the J gene TRBJ2-2; 8 bases agree with TRBD1. Trimming removed 0 bases from V and 0 bases from J; junction bases left unmatched: 4. This CDR3 spans 17 amino acids. Germline CDR1 SGDLS, CDR2 YYNGEE. DNA for the CDR3: TGTGCCAGCAGCGTAGATCCAGGGGGCTCGAACACCGGGGAGCTGTTTTTT. The encoded protein is CASSVDPGGSNTGELFF.

The V call is TRBV6-5, the J call TRBJ1-4; D ambiguous. The germline V gene encodes CDR1 MNHEY and CDR2 SVGAGI. The CDR3 is 13 amino acids. V was trimmed by 0 bases and J by 7 bases, leaving 6 bases between them. CDR3 residues: CASSYSKGEKLFF. The CDR3 DNA sequence: TGTGCCAGCAGTTACTCGAAGGGTGAAAAACTGTTTTTT.

The chain links TRBV14 to TRBJ1-6; no firm D call. Trimming took off 0 bases at V and 7 bases at J, with 10 bases between the two ends. CDR3 length: 15 amino acids. The germline gives CDR1 SGHDN, CDR2 FVKESK. The CDR3 loop is CASSQDRTGNSPLHF. CDR3 nucleotides: TGTGCCAGCAGCCAAGATAGGACGGGGAATTCACCCCTCCACTTT.

The CDR3: CASSFSDRSEAFF. CDR3 in DNA: TGTGCCAGCAGCTTTTCGGACAGAAGTGAAGCTTTCTTT. V is TRBV11-3 and J is TRBJ1-1, with a tentative D call TRBD1 (6 bases). CDR1 and CDR2 from the germline V gene are SGHNT and YENEEA. This CDR3 spans 13 amino acids. Between the trimmed V and J ends, which lost 3 bases and 7 bases, there was a span of 12 bases.

As concerns this clone: A junction end diverges from the germline sequence, so it may reflect a read error. The chain couples TRBV29-1 to TRBJ2-3, with a tentative D call TRBD2 (7 bases). This CDR3 has 12 amino acids. Germline V lookup: CDR1 SQVTM, CDR2 ANQGSEA. CDR3 DNA sequence: TGCAGCGTCGAAGGGAGGGGGGATACGCAGTATTTT. Its translation: CSVEGRGDTQYF.

J is TRBJ1-6 and V is TRBV28; D is unclear. Germline V lookup: CDR1 MDHEN, CDR2 SYDVKM. This CDR3 has 15 amino acids. V lost 6 bases to trimming and J lost 2 bases, with 11 bases between them. The CDR3 nucleotides are TGTGCCAGCAGGTTAGAGGCCACCTATAATTCACCCCTCCACTTT. This gives the protein CASRLEATYNSPLHF.